This TCR beta chain was profiled in a study of blood T cell repertoires in COVID-19. Study background: The United States, Italy and Spain provided the acute and convalescent COVID-19 samples. Sources were T cells, B-cell-depleted T cells, or PBMCs; the material itself was cDNA or gDNA.

In the authors' methods: The assay estimated nucleated cells by amplifying reference gene primers. Libraries were prepared by immunoSEQ multiplex PCR; TCRdb keeps only in-frame clonotypes and omits some of them. That table gives V, J and clone size, and the DNA gave D and trimming. The sample carries under 150,000 clones, approximately 88% recorded once. This CDR3 is 15 amino acids long. Trimming removed 10 bases at V and 0 bases at J, with 16 bases between. Germline assignment: CDR1 LNHDA and CDR2 SQIVND (reference sequence). This sequence was found in a man aged 60 to 75 with acute or convalescent COVID-19. V is TRBV19 and J is TRBJ1-3; D is undetermined. Sequencing used peripheral blood. CDR3 protein: CATKPEAPSGNTIYF. The DNA of the CDR3 is TGTGCCACCAAGCCAGAGGCCCCCTCTGGAAACACCATATATTTT. Full variable domain (outside the CDR3, taken from reference TRBV19 and TRBJ1-3): DGGITQSPKYLFRKEGQNVTLSCEQNLNHDAMYWYRQDPGQGLRLIYYSQIVNDFQKGDIAEGYSVSREKKESFPLTVTSAQKNPTAFYLCATKPEAPSGNTIYFGEGSWLTVV.